This section outlines one T cell receptor (beta chain) sequence together with its context. Its antigen is as yet unknown. A read error may produce the germline difference seen at one junction end. There were healthy Caucasian individuals from Russia, aged 6 to 90, serving as donors. With a J-beta primer mix and a sample-barcoded 5' primer, a second PCR ran about 6 to 11 cycles. TCRdb re-called the 5' RACE reads with MiXCR, one entry per CDR3 protein. The table has roughly 1,300,000 distinct CDR3 sequences, roughly 59% seen once; the top ten hold about 6.7%. The record originates from a study of blood T cells in healthy people across ages. Study outcomes and limitations: A greater number of naive CD4+ cells and higher diversity distinguished long-lived donors from aged donors. Per million T cells, TCR beta diversity dropped about linearly as age rose.

The CDR3 sequence is 15 residues long. Germline V gene sequence: CDR1 SGDLS, CDR2 YYNGEE. This chain links TRBV9 with TRBJ2-1; D is perhaps TRBD2 (5 bases). Input material: blood. The source is a man aged 18 to 30 in good health. This CDR3 reads CASSVGSGSYKEQFF. The CDR3 nucleotides are TGTGCCAGCAGCGTAGGGAGCGGCTCCTACAAGGAGCAGTTCTTC.